Detailed here is one TCR beta chain. Method: immunoSEQ multiplex PCR; TCRdb's copy keeps in-frame clones and lacks some. Among approximately 21,000 clones listed, approximately 40% were seen once. Plated together were approximately 200,000 CFSE-labeled responder cells and approximately 200,000 irradiated, violet-dye-labeled stimulator cells. CD3+CD4+ and CD3+CD8+ responders that were proliferating and CFSE-low were sorted post-reaction. There are 14 residues in the CDR3. The V and J ends lost 0 bases and 5 bases respectively, with 10 bases between them. Germline V gives CDR1 SGHAT, CDR2 FQNNGV. The data belong to a study of graft-versus-host responses after intestinal transplantation. The overall study: Every recipient underwent anti-thymocyte globulin induction, then tacrolimus and steroids for three to four years.

The material was alloreactive CD8+ T cells from a mixed lymphocyte reaction culture, obtained before transplantation. Subset of the sample: CFSE-low proliferating T cells sorted from roughly six-day pre-transplant mixed lymphocyte reaction (GvH or HvG direction). The chain is built from TRBV11-2 and TRBJ2-5; unclear D gene. The TCR was taken from a human patient who was an organ donor for intestinal transplantation. The CDR3 spells CASSLDREGETQYF. The CDR3 DNA is TGTGCCAGCAGCTTAGATCGTGAAGGCGAGACCCAGTACTTC.